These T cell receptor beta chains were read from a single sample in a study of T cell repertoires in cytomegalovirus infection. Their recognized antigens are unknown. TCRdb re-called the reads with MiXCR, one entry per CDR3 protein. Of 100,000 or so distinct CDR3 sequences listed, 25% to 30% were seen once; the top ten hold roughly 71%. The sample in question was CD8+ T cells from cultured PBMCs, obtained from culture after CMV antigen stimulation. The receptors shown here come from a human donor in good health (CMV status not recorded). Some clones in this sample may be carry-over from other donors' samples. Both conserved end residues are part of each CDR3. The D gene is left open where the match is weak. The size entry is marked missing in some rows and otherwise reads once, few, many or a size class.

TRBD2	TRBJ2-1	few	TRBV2	CASRHWATSGALNEQFF	TGTGCCAGCAGGCACTGGGCGACTAGCGGGGCCTTAAATGAGCAGTTCTTC
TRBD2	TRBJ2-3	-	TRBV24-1	CATSVRLAGLPTDTQYF	TGTGCCACCTCAGTTCGGCTAGCGGGGCTTCCAACAGATACGCAGTATTTT
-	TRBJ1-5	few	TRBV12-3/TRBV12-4	CASSIVGQPQHF	TGTGCCAGCAGCATTGTAGGTCAGCCCCAGCATTTT
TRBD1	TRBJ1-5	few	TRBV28	CASRTGARGPPQHF	TGTGCCAGCAGAACAGGGGCCCGGGGGCCGCCCCAGCATTTT
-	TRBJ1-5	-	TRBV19	CASSRDLGDSIDQPQHF	TGTGCCAGTAGTAGAGATTTAGGCGACTCCATAGACCAGCCCCAGCATTTT
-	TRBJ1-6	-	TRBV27	CASSLAGSNSPLHF	TGTGCCAGCAGTTTAGCGGGTTCCAATTCACCCCTCCACTTT
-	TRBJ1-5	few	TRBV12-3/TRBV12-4	CASTPGVGQPQHF	TGTGCCAGCACCCCGGGGGTGGGTCAGCCCCAGCATTTT
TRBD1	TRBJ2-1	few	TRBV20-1	CSAISRGQSYNEQFF	TGCAGTGCTATCTCGAGGGGGCAGTCTTACAATGAGCAGTTCTTC
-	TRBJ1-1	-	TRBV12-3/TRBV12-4	CASSPDGHPGTEAFF	TGTGCCAGCAGTCCCGACGGCCACCCGGGGACTGAAGCTTTCTTT
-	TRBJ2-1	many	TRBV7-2	CASSLTASYGNEQFF	TGTGCCAGCAGCTTGACAGCTAGCTATGGCAATGAGCAGTTCTTC
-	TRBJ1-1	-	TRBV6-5	CASSYSTGNTEAFF	TGTGCCAGCAGTTACTCGACGGGGAACACTGAAGCTTTCTTT
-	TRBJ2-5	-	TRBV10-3	CAISEANVRETQYF	TGTGCCATCAGTGAGGCGAACGTGAGGGAGACCCAGTACTTC
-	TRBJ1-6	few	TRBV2	CASSEGGSSYNSPLHF	TGTGCCAGCAGTGAAGGCGGATCCTCCTATAATTCACCCCTCCACTTT
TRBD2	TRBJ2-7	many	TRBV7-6	CASSLGTSAYEQYF	TGTGCCAGCAGCTTAGGGACTAGTGCATACGAGCAGTACTTC
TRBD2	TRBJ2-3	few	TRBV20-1	CSARAQAGGGSDTQYF	TGCAGTGCTAGAGCCCAAGCGGGGGGGGGGTCAGATACGCAGTATTTT
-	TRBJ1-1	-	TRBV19	CASSPLTTTVNTEAFF	TGTGCCAGTAGTCCTCTGACAACGACTGTGAACACTGAAGCTTTCTTT
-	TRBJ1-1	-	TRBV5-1	CASSWLGGRTEAFF	TGCGCCAGCAGCTGGCTTGGGGGCCGCACTGAAGCTTTCTTT
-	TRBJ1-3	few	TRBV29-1	CSVEDADRWNTIYF	TGCAGCGTTGAAGACGCTGACCGCTGGAACACCATATATTTT
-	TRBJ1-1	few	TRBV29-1	CSVGRANTEAFF	TGCAGCGTTGGACGGGCGAACACTGAAGCTTTCTTT
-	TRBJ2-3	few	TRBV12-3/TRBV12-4	CASSPPLTDTQYF	TGTGCCAGCAGCCCCCCCTTGACAGATACGCAGTATTTT
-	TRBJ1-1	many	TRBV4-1	CASSQDLQRRAFF	TGCGCCAGCAGCCAAGATCTGCAGAGAAGAGCTTTCTTT
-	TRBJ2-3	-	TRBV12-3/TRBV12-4	CASRGAVGDTQYF	TGTGCCAGCAGGGGTGCGGTTGGAGATACGCAGTATTTT
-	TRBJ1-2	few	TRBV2	CASESGGSNYGYTF	TGTGCCAGCGAAAGCGGGGGTTCTAACTATGGCTACACCTTC
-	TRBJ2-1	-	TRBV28	CASSNSGSYNEQFF	TGTGCCAGCAGTAACTCGGGCTCCTACAATGAGCAGTTCTTC
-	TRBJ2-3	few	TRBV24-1	CATSDLQIEGGRSTDTQYF	TGTGCCACCAGTGATTTGCAAATCGAGGGGGGCCGCAGCACAGATACGCAGTATTTT
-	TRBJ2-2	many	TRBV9	CASSVDIGELFF	TGTGCCAGCAGCGTAGATATCGGGGAGCTGTTTTTT
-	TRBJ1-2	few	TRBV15	CATSAERQNYGYTF	TGTGCCACCAGCGCCGAACGACAGAACTATGGCTACACCTTC
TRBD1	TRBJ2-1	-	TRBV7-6	CASSLSRDREYNEQFF	TGTGCCAGCAGCTTATCCCGGGACAGGGAATACAATGAGCAGTTCTTC
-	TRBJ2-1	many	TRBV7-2	CASSLAVRVDDEQFF	TGTGCCAGCAGCTTAGCAGTTCGGGTTGACGATGAGCAGTTCTTC
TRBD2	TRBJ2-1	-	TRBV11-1	CASSLGGRGAHNEQFF	TGTGCCAGCAGCTTAGGAGGGCGGGGGGCCCACAATGAGCAGTTCTTC
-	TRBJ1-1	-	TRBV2	CASSAPGTTEAFF	TGTGCCAGCAGTGCCCCGGGCACCACTGAAGCTTTCTTT